The present TCR beta chain was sequenced within a study of blood T cell repertoires in COVID-19. Trimming removed 0 bases at V and 0 bases at J, with 10 bases between. The CDR3 has 16 amino acids. Germline V gene sequence: CDR1 SGDLS, CDR2 YYNGEE. Clones were sequenced by immunoSEQ multiplex PCR, and TCRdb holds only the in-frame ones, with some missing. Of 24,000 or so clones in the sample, 80% to 90% were seen once. The chain couples TRBV9 to TRBJ2-1; D uncertain. The sequence came from an elderly woman with active or convalescent COVID-19. The sample taken for sequencing was peripheral blood. The CDR3 coding sequence is TGTGCCAGCAGCGTAGGGCACTGGAGCTCCTACAATGAGCAGTTCTTC. Protein product: CASSVGHWSSYNEQFF.